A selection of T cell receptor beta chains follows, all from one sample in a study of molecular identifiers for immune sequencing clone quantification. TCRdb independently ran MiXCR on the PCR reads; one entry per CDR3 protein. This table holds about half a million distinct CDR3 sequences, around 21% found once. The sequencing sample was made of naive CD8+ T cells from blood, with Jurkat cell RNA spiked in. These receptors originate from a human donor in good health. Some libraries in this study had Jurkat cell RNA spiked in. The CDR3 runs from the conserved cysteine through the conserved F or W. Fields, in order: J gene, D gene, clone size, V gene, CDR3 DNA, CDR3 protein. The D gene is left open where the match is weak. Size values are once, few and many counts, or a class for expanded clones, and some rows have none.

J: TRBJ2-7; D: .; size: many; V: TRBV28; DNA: TGTGCCAGCAGTTTGCCCGGGCGGGACGGGGTCTACGAGCAGTACTTC; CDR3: CASSLPGRDGVYEQYF
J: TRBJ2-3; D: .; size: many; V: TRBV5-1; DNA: TGCGCCAGCAGCTTCGCCAGCGGAGGCACAGATACGCAGTATTTT; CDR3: CASSFASGGTDTQYF
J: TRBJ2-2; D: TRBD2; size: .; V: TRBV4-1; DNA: TGCGCCAGCAGCCGATCCGGGACTAGCGGGGTTACCGGGGAGCTGTTTTTT; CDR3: CASSRSGTSGVTGELFF
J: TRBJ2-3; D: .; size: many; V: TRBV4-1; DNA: TGCGCCAGCAGCCAAGACCGGGGGGCGTCAGATACGCAGTATTTT; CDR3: CASSQDRGASDTQYF
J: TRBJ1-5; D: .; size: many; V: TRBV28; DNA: TGTGCCAGCAGTTTACGCGGCTACAATCAGCCCCAGCATTTT; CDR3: CASSLRGYNQPQHF
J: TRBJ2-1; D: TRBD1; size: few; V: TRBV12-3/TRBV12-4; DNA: TGTGCCAGCAGTCTCTGGGACAGTGACTACAATGAGCAGTTCTTC; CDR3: CASSLWDSDYNEQFF
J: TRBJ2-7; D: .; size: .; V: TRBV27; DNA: TGTGCCAGCAGTTTAGGTAGAGGGACCTCCTACGAGCAGTACTTC; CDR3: CASSLGRGTSYEQYF
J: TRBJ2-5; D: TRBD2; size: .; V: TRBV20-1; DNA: TGCAGTGCTAGAGCCCGGGGGGAAATCCAAGAGACCCAGTACTTC; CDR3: CSARARGEIQETQYF
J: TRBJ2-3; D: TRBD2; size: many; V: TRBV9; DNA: TGTGCCAGCAGCGTAAATAGCGGGGTAGGCACAGATACGCAGTATTTT; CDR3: CASSVNSGVGTDTQYF
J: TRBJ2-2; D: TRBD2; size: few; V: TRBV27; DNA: TGTGCCAGCAGTTTACTGGGTAGCGGGGGAACCGGGGAGCTGTTTTTT; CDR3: CASSLLGSGGTGELFF
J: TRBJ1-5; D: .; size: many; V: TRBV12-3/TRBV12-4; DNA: TGTGCCAGCAGTTTAGAAGGGGTTTATAGCAATCAGCCCCAGCATTTT; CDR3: CASSLEGVYSNQPQHF
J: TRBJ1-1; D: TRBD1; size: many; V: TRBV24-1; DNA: TGTGCCACCAGTGCAAGCGGACAGGGGGCCAAAACTGAAGCTTTCTTT; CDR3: CATSASGQGAKTEAFF
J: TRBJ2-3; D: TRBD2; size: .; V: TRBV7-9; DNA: TGTGCCAGCAGGCCTGGGGCTAGCGGGAGCACAGATACGCAGTATTTT; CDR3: CASRPGASGSTDTQYF
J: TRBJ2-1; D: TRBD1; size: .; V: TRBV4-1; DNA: TGCGCCATAGGACAGGGAACGAATGAGCAGTTCTTC; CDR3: CAIGQGTNEQFF
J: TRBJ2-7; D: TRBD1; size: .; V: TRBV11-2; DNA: TGTGCCAGCAGCTCGTCGGCCGGAGGACAGGGGAACTACGAGCAGTACTTC; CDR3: CASSSSAGGQGNYEQYF
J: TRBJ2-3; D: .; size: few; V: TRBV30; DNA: TGTGCCTGGAGTCTCCAAGGGGGATACACAGATACGCAGTATTTT; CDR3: CAWSLQGGYTDTQYF
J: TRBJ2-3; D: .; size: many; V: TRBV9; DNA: TGTGCCAGCAGCGGGTCCGGTAGCGGATCCACAGATACGCAGTATTTT; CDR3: CASSGSGSGSTDTQYF
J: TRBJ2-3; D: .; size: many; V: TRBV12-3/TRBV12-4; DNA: TGTGCCAGCAGTCCACCATATGATACGCAGTATTTT; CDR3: CASSPPYDTQYF
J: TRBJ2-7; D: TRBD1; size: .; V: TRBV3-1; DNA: TGTGCCAGCAGCCCAGCCGCCCGGGACAGCCTATACGAGCAGTACTTC; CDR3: CASSPAARDSLYEQYF
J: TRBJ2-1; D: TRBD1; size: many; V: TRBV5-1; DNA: TGCGCCAGCAGCTTGGGACAGGGGAGAGATGAGCAGTTCTTC; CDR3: CASSLGQGRDEQFF